Here is one TCR beta chain with its context. This clonotype appeared many times. Its antigen remains unidentified. No base-level quality is on record; no much larger clone is a single base apart. This sample stems from a study of molecular identifiers for immune sequencing clone quantification (dated by TCRdb to the late 2010s). General notes on the study: For a replicate experiment, RNA from 20,000 or 100,000 naive CD8 T cells was divided into five aliquots, of which four were sequenced. The study was a methods study using CD8 T cells to benchmark molecular-identifier clustering-based TCR repertoire sequencing (MIDCIRS) and TCR RNA copy counting. Overall results and qualifications from the work: A single cell's worth of spiked-in Jurkat TCR RNA was reported detectable even among one million naive CD8 T cells. Without barcode sub-clustering, chimeric consensus sequences inflated TCR diversity; chimeras reached as high as 47%. The naive libraries included spiked-in Jurkat TCR RNA (about nine copies' worth), and this RNA is not part of the donor repertoire. Highly expanded clone sizes could be underestimated because identical TCR molecules may share a barcode. About 3 recovered TCR RNA copies per cell were obtained by modeling, versus roughly 10 by digital PCR, implying a capture efficiency of 30% to 35%. In CMV-specific effector cells, clones with more than 20 RNA copies accounted for over 97% of molecules, whereas in naive cells such clones accounted for under 1%.

Including the terminal cysteine and phenylalanine, the CDR3 comprises 12 residues. The entry retains the CDR3 DNA only, 36 bases that are in frame from base 1. In the germline V gene (reference sequence), CDR1 corresponds to GTSNPN and CDR2 to SVGIG. The germline ends are 7 bases apart after V is trimmed by 4 bases and J by 0 bases. Library method: PCR. Sequencing took place on a NextSeq 500. Bulk TCR libraries were made following a previously described method, with the TCR primers given in Table S5. The Qiagen AllPrep DNA/RNA kit was used to purify total RNA. Before any analysis, reads coming from multiple sequencing runs of the same library were combined into one pool. In the paper's pipeline: Reads were retained only if the reads had an exact TCR constant sequence, and the retained reads were trimmed to 150 nt and grouped according to their 12-nt molecular barcodes. Reads in each barcode group were sub-clustered using a 15% Levenshtein threshold, and a quality-weighted consensus sequence was built for each RNA molecule. Non-functional sequences were discarded, and so were lower-count sequences lying one edit away from another sequence. Based on a fit of two negative binomial distributions, barcode sub-clusters having less than 20% of the maximum read count were discarded. TCRdb took the public reads, trimmed them with fastp at Q25, ran MiXCR for clone calling and kept in-frame beta chains. A single entry per CDR3 protein holds the most common genes and DNA from its merged rows. TCRdb, rather than the study authors, made the V and J calls. The table for this sample lists about 630,000 distinct CDR3 sequences; 25% of them were counted only once. 0.6% to 0.9% of the sample is taken by the ten largest.

Libraries of naive CD8 T cells were generated from about 20,000 to 1,000,000 sorted cells, with 10%, 30% or 50% of the purified RNA used. On a BD FACSAria II, naive CD8 T cells were FACS-sorted as CD8+CD4-CCR7+CD45RA+ and collected into RLT Plus buffer. Detection sensitivity was tested by spiking Jurkat RNA equal to some 11 TCR copies' worth into samples containing about 18,000-1,000,000 naive CD8 T cells. CD8 T cells were enriched using RosetteSep CD8+ T Cell Enrichment Cocktail and Ficoll-Paque, and the enriched cells then underwent ACK red cell lysis. The sequence is built from TRBV30 and TRBJ2-7, with the D gene too uncertain to name. The receptor was derived from a human donor in good health. Some libraries in this study had Jurkat cell RNA spiked in. The sequenced sample was naive CD8+ T cells from blood, with Jurkat cell RNA spiked in. What this sample's cell subset or site label stands for: FACS-sorted CD8+CD4-CCR7+CD45RA+ naive T cells. The CDR3 amino acid sequence is: CAWMQSSYEQYF. The DNA sequence follows: TGTGCCTGGATGCAGAGCTCCTACGAGCAGTACTTC.